This paragraph covers one TCR beta chain sequence. Its antigen is unidentified. The junction and the germline gene differ at one end; a read error may be behind it. Co-extracting RNA and DNA was done with roughly 17-34 mg of unsorted bulk tissue as input. Surgery removed the patients' primary liver carcinoma. This record belongs to a study of tumor-infiltrating lymphocytes in primary liver carcinoma. Study results and caveats: Lower overlap was observed for tumor-adjacent and tumor-blood pairs relative to tumor region pairs. A significantly higher top-250-clone fraction was found in tumors than in blood (p = 0.039).

Using a constant-region primer together with ProtoScript II reverse transcriptase, TCR beta cDNA was made from about 500 ng of total RNA. ARM-PCR was slightly modified, and three nested multiplex PCR rounds with it gave rise to the TCR beta libraries. Researchers ran the first two PCR rounds for ten to eleven cycles each with TRBV1-TRBV30 forward primers and a C-beta reverse primer. TCRdb re-called the multiplex PCR reads through MiXCR, storing one row per CDR3 protein. This table holds 99,000 or so distinct CDR3 sequences, around three quarters found once. This CDR3 is built from 16 residues. Germline lookup yields CDR1 SGHAT and CDR2 FQNNGV.

This clonotype was sampled from a woman in her sixties with primary liver carcinoma and hepatitis B virus infection. The sample consisted of liver tumor tissue from sampling region 5. Subset specified: tumor region T5, tumor centre. The J gene is TRBJ1-1, the V gene TRBV11-2; D might be TRBD1 (6 bases). CDR3 region: CVSSLSFLWGPIEAFF. The DNA of the CDR3 is TGTGTCAGCAGCTTATCATTCTTGTGGGGGCCCATAGAAGCTTTCTTT.